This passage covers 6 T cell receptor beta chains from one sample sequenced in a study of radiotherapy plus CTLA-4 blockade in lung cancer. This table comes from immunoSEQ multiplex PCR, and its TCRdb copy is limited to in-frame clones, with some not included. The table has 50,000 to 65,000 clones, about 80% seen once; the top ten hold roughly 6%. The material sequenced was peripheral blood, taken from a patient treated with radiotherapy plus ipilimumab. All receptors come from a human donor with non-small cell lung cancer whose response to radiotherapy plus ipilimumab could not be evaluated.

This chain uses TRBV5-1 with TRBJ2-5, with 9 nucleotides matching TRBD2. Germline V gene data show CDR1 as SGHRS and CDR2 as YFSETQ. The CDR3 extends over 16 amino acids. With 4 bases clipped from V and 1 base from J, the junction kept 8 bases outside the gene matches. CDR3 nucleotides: TGCGCCAGCAGCGCGCGGACTAGCGAGATCCAAGAGACCCAGTACTTC. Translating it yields CASSARTSEIQETQYF.

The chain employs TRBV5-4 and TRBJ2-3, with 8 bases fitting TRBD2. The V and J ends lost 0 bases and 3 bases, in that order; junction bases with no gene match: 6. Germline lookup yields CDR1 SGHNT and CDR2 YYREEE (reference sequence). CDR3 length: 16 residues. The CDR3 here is CASSLASGSRTDTQYF. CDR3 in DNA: TGTGCCAGCAGCTTGGCCAGCGGGAGTAGGACAGATACGCAGTATTTT.

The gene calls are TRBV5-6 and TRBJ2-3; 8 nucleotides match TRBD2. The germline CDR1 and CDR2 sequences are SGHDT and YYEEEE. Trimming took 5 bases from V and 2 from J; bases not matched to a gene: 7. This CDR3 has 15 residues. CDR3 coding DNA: TGTGCCAGCAGGCTGACTAGCGAGGACACAGATACGCAGTATTTT. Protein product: CASRLTSEDTDTQYF.

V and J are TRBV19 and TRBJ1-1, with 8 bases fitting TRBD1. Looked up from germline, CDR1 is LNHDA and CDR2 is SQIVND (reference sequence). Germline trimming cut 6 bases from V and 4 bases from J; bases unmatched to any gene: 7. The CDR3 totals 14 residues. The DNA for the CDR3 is TGTGCCAGTAGATCAGGGGGCACGGGCACTGAAGCTTTCTTT. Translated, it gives CASRSGGTGTEAFF. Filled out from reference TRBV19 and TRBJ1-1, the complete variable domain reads DGGITQSPKYLFRKEGQNVTLSCEQNLNHDAMYWYRQDPGQGLRLIYYSQIVNDFQKGDIAEGYSVSREKKESFPLTVTSAQKNPTAFYLCASRSGGTGTEAFFGQGTRLTVV.

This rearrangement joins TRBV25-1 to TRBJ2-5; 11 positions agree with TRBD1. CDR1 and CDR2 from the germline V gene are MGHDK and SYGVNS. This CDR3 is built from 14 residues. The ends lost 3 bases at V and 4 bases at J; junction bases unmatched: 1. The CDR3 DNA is TGTGCCAGCAGTGAGGGACAGGGGGGAGAGACCCAGTACTTC. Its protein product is CASSEGQGGETQYF.

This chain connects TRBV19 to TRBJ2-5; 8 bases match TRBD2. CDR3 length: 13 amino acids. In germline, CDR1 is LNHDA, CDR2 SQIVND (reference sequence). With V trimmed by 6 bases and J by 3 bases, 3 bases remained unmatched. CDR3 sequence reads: CASSRRGEETQYF. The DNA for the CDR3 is TGTGCCAGTAGCCGGCGGGGGGAAGAGACCCAGTACTTC. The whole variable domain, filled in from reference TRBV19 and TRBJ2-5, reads DGGITQSPKYLFRKEGQNVTLSCEQNLNHDAMYWYRQDPGQGLRLIYYSQIVNDFQKGDIAEGYSVSREKKESFPLTVTSAQKNPTAFYLCASSRRGEETQYFGPGTRLLVL.